This entry lists 29 T cell receptor beta chains sequenced from one sample in a study of glioma-infiltrating T cells. Amplification of TCR alpha and beta CDR3 regions from RNA used iRepertoire nested multiplex PCR. TCRdb called the multiplex PCR reads again in MiXCR, with one record for every CDR3 protein. The repertoire holds about 180,000 distinct CDR3 sequences, with around 40% as singletons. Sequenced material: glioma tissue, nonneoplastic brain tissue, or PBMCs (not recorded which). All receptors come from a human donor with low-grade glioma or glioblastoma, undergoing nonglioma brain surgery, or in good health (not recorded which).

This clonotype was recorded once. A much larger clonotype is one base distant, so this may be a read error. The rearrangement joins TRBV7-2 to TRBJ2-5; D ambiguous. Germline CDR1 reads SGHTA; CDR2 reads FQGNSA. The V and J ends lost 8 bases and 0 bases respectively, with 10 bases between them. The CDR3 has 13 residues. The CDR3 region has the DNA TGTGCCAGCGAATATAGCAACCAAGAGACCCAGTACTTC. Protein product: CASEYSNQETQYF.

With respect to this clonotype: This could be a read error, since a much larger clone is one nucleotide away. The chain combines TRBV28 with TRBJ2-3; D might be TRBD1 (5 bases). CDR1 is MDHEN and CDR2 is SYDVKM in the germline V gene. The CDR3 is 14 residues long. CDR3 protein: CASWGLFPTDTHYF. The DNA for the CDR3 is TGTGCCAGCTGGGGCTTATTCCCCACAGATACGCATTATTTT.

This clonotype was detected a few times. V usage is TRBV2 and J usage is TRBJ2-1; 7 bases line up with TRBD2. This CDR3 has 17 residues. The V gene end was trimmed by 3 bases and the J gene end by 0 bases; junction bases not matched to a gene: 8. Germline CDR1 reads SNHLY; CDR2 reads FYNNEI. This CDR3 reads CASSDSTSPSSYNEQFF. CDR3 DNA sequence: TGTGCCAGCAGTGATTCGACTAGCCCCTCCTCCTACAATGAGCAGTTCTTC.

The chain is built from TRBV6-1 and TRBJ2-7; 13 nucleotides line up with TRBD2. The trim removed 9 bases at V and 3 bases at J, leaving 11 bases unmatched. CDR1 and CDR2 from the germline V gene are MNHNS and SASEGT. The CDR3 covers 16 residues. The CDR3 is CARSRGLAGANYEQYF. CDR3 DNA: TGTGCCAGAAGCCGCGGACTAGCGGGAGCGAACTACGAGCAGTACTTC.

This clonotype was seen at least ten times. The chain is built from TRBV20-1 and TRBJ2-7; TRBD1 aligns across 10 bases. With 5 bases clipped from V and 5 bases from J, the junction kept 3 bases outside the gene matches. The CDR3 is made up of 12 amino acids. Germline V gives CDR1 DFQATT, CDR2 SNEGSKA (reference sequence). The CDR3 reads CSAPGTGDEQYF. The CDR3 coding sequence is TGCAGTGCTCCCGGGACAGGGGACGAGCAGTACTTC.

This clonotype has a handful of counts. The chain recombines TRBV28 with TRBJ2-5; 13 nucleotides line up with TRBD2. J gave up 5 bases and V 6 bases, and 18 bases lay outside the gene matches. CDR3 size: 19 residues. The V gene's germline CDR1 is MDHEN and CDR2 SYDVKM. The CDR3 loop is CASSRGGLAGVGVEETQYF. CDR3 coding DNA: TGTGCCAGCAGCCGCGGAGGACTAGCGGGAGTAGGAGTTGAGGAGACCCAGTACTTC.

This clonotype was counted once. A much larger clone is a single base away; this may be a read error. The chain combines TRBV28 with TRBJ1-6; no firm D call. The V gene lost 7 bases and the J gene lost 10 bases, with 11 bases spanning the gap. Germline V gives CDR1 MDHEN, CDR2 SYDVKM. The CDR3 consists of 12 residues. The CDR3 loop is CASMVIKSPLHF. In nucleotides, the CDR3 is TGTGCCAGCATGGTAATTAAATCACCCCTCCACTTT. The entire variable domain, with the rest obtained from reference TRBV28 and TRBJ1-6, is as follows: DVKVTQSSRYLVKRTGEKVFLECVQDMDHENMFWYRQDPGLGLRLIYFSYDVKMKEKGDIPEGYSVSREKKERFSLILESASTNQTSMYLCASMVIKSPLHFGNGTRLTVT.

In its sample, this clonotype was seen many times. The CDR3 reads CASSSTSGRPGELFF. The CDR3 DNA reads as TGTGCCAGCAGTTCGACTAGCGGGAGGCCCGGGGAGCTGTTTTTT. The chain recombines TRBV27 with TRBJ2-2, with 13 positions matching TRBD2. The CDR3 extends over 15 amino acids. The ends lost 4 bases at V and 6 bases at J; junction bases unmatched: 2. Germline CDR1 reads MNHEY; CDR2 reads SMNVEV (reference sequence).

On this clonotype: Given the absence of the conserved phenylalanine or tryptophan at the CDR3 end, a read error is likely. The V and J genes are TRBV4-1 and TRBJ1-2; the D is unclear. V gave up 2 bases and J gave up 7 bases, with 14 bases separating them. The CDR3 contains 14 residues. CDR1 is MGHRA and CDR2 is YSYEKL in the germline V gene. CDR3 nucleotides: TGCGCCAGCAGCCAAATCCGCCAGGTGTTTGGCTACACCTTA. Protein product: CASSQIRQVFGYTL.

This clonotype was detected many times. The V gene is TRBV28, the J gene TRBJ1-2, with no clear D. Germline lookup yields CDR1 MDHEN and CDR2 SYDVKM. The V gene lost 3 bases and the J gene lost 4 bases, with 18 bases spanning the gap. CDR3 length: 16 amino acids. CDR3 in amino acids: CASSFILGPGIYGYTF. CDR3 DNA sequence: TGTGCCAGCAGTTTTATTTTAGGGCCGGGCATCTATGGCTACACCTTC.

The chain joins TRBV28 to TRBJ2-2, with 8 bases matching TRBD1. The CDR3 sequence is 14 residues long. CDR1 and CDR2 from the germline V gene are MDHEN and SYDVKM. J lost 3 bases, V lost 8 bases, and 5 bases had no gene match. CDR3 in amino acids: CASGQGLYTGELFF. DNA for the CDR3: TGTGCCAGCGGACAGGGATTATACACCGGGGAGCTGTTTTTT. The full variable domain, with the rest looked up from reference TRBV28 and TRBJ2-2, is DVKVTQSSRYLVKRTGEKVFLECVQDMDHENMFWYRQDPGLGLRLIYFSYDVKMKEKGDIPEGYSVSREKKERFSLILESASTNQTSMYLCASGQGLYTGELFFGEGSRLTVL.

V is TRBV27 and J is TRBJ2-7, with D possibly being TRBD2 (6 bases). This CDR3 is 13 amino acids long. Deletions cut 10 bases from V and 3 bases from J, with 16 bases between. Germline CDR1 and CDR2: MNHEY and SMNVEV (reference sequence). The CDR3: CATGDPRDYEQYF. CDR3 sequence (DNA): TGTGCCACCGGTGATCCGCGGGACTACGAGCAGTACTTC.

Notes on this clonotype: An end of the junction differs from the germline gene, which may be a read error. The chain uses TRBV6-2 or TRBV6-3 and TRBJ1-1; D is unresolved. Germline V gene sequence: CDR1 MNHEY, CDR2 SVGEGT. The CDR3 contains 13 residues. Here the CDR3 DNA reads TGTGCCACCCGATGGGAATTGAAAACTGAAGCTTTATTT. Its protein is CATRWELKTEALF.

This clonotype was observed many times. V gene TRBV7-2 combines with J gene TRBJ2-3; 8 nucleotides align to TRBD2. The CDR3 is 11 residues long. Trimming removed 2 bases from V and 14 bases from J; junction bases left unmatched: 3. CDR1 SGHTA and CDR2 FQGNSA come from the germline V gene. CDR3 residues: CASSLIAGTYF. DNA of the CDR3: TGTGCCAGCAGCTTAATAGCGGGGACGTATTTT.

Many counts were recorded for this clonotype. V usage is TRBV20-1 and J usage is TRBJ2-3; 7 nucleotides line up with TRBD2. V lost 6 bases, J lost 2 bases, and 8 bases stayed unmatched. There are 14 residues in the CDR3. CDR1 is DFQATT, CDR2 SNEGSKA, per germline (reference sequence). The CDR3 bases are TGCAGTGCGGAGTTAGCGGGTCACACAGATACGCAGTATTTT. Its protein product is CSAELAGHTDTQYF.

This clonotype was counted a single time. One base away lies a much larger clone, so this may be a sequencing read error. The gene calls are TRBV3-1 and TRBJ2-5; D remains ambiguous. Germline-derived CDR1 and CDR2 are LGHDT and YNNKEL (reference sequence). The V end lost 4 bases, the J end lost 0 bases, and 9 bases lay between the germline ends. CDR3 size: 14 residues. CDR3 in DNA: TGTGCCAGCAGCCGAAGTACTAACCAAGAGACCCAGTACTTC. Residues: CASSRSTNQETQYF.

A word on this clonotype: This sequence may be a read error, since a much larger clone differs from it by one base. A read error is likely, as this CDR3 ends without the conserved phenylalanine or tryptophan. The chain couples TRBV20-1 to TRBJ2-3; the D is unclear. Trimming removed 5 bases from V and 2 bases from J, with 23 bases in between. CDR1 is DFQATT, CDR2 SNEGSKA, per germline (reference sequence). The CDR3 runs 17 residues. CDR3 protein: CSALFVGIPVNTDTQYS. CDR3 coding DNA: TGCAGTGCTTTGTTTGTTGGCATCCCCGTGAACACAGATACGCAGTATTCT.

The J gene is TRBJ2-2, the V gene TRBV2; D is unclear. The germline CDR1 and CDR2 sequences are SNHLY and FYNNEI. This CDR3 has 13 residues. Deletions cut 4 bases from V and 6 bases from J, with 9 bases between. The CDR3 DNA reads as TGTGCCAGCAGTGCCGGAAATCCCGGGGAGCTGTTTTTT. It codes for CASSAGNPGELFF.

This clonotype was found a few times. The chain is built from TRBV13 and TRBJ2-3; D is uncertain. The V end was cut by 4 bases, the J end by 3 bases, with 2 bases between. There are 11 residues in the CDR3. CDR1 is PRHDT and CDR2 is FYEKMQ in the germline V gene (reference sequence). The CDR3 loop is CASSYTDTQYF. CDR3 coding DNA: TGTGCCAGCAGCTATACAGATACGCAGTATTTT.

At least ten counts were recorded for this clonotype. The rearrangement joins TRBV6-1 to TRBJ2-2, with a tentative D call TRBD2 (6 bases). This CDR3 has 14 amino acids. CDR1 MNHNS and CDR2 SASEGT come from the germline V gene. Trimming pared 7 bases from V and 7 bases from J, leaving 16 bases between. CDR3 region: CASKPRRDSGELFF. The CDR3 DNA reads TGTGCCAGCAAACCTCGGAGGGATAGCGGGGAGCTGTTTTTT.

As concerns this clonotype: One base away lies a much larger clone, so this may be a sequencing read error. V gene TRBV27 combines with J gene TRBJ1-1; D remains ambiguous. The CDR3 sequence is 16 residues long. Germline V gene data show CDR1 as MNHEY and CDR2 as SMNVEV (reference sequence). This CDR3 reads CASSQDSGVMNTEAFF. The CDR3 DNA reads TGCGCCAGCAGCCAAGATTCGGGTGTAATGAACACTGAAGCTTTCTTT.

The chain carries TRBV3-1 and TRBJ1-1, with TRBD1 matching over 8 bases. The CDR3 has 18 amino acids. The V gene's germline CDR1 is LGHDT and CDR2 YNNKEL (reference sequence). The V and J ends lost 0 bases and 1 base, in that order; junction bases with no gene match: 10. The CDR3, as DNA: TGTGCCAGCAGCCAAGATAAGTGGACAGGGACACGGAACACTGAAGCTTTCTTT. This gives the protein CASSQDKWTGTRNTEAFF.

Of note for this clonotype: A much larger clone lies a single base off, so this may be a read error. The chain recombines TRBV20-1 with TRBJ2-3; the match to TRBD2 covers 7 bases. This CDR3 is built from 11 residues. Per germline, CDR1 DFQATT and CDR2 SNEGSKA (reference sequence). V gave up 5 bases and J gave up 5 bases; unmatched junction bases: 1. The CDR3 bases are TGCAGTGCTGGGGGGGAAGATACGCAGTATTTT. This codes for CSAGGEDTQYF.

The rearrangement links TRBV4-2 to TRBJ2-6, with a possible D match to TRBD2 (5 bases). The V end was cut by 4 bases, the J end by 0 bases, with 10 bases between. The CDR3 length is 16 residues. Germline V gene lookup returns CDR1 LGHNA and CDR2 YNFKEQ. Here the CDR3 reads CASSPQLGSGANVLTF. The CDR3 nucleotides are TGTGCCAGCAGCCCGCAACTAGGCTCTGGGGCCAACGTCCTGACTTTC.

Turning to this clonotype: This may come from a read error, since a much larger clone is one base off. The rearrangement uses TRBV29-1 and TRBJ2-1, with unresolved D. The CDR3 is 13 amino acids. Trimming took off 6 bases at V and 4 bases at J, with 13 bases between the two ends. Germline V gene lookup returns CDR1 SQVTM and CDR2 ANQGSEA. For the CDR3, the DNA is TGCAGCGTAACGGTAGTGAGTTACAATGAGCAGTTCTTC. Its translation: CSVTVVSYNEQFF.

This chain uses TRBV20-1 with TRBJ2-7; 10 bases agree with TRBD2. The germline V gene has CDR1 DFQATT and CDR2 SNEGSKA (reference sequence). The CDR3 is 14 amino acids. CDR3: CSVMAVSGRETHYF. Written as DNA, the CDR3 is TGCAGCGTAATGGCTGTGAGCGGGAGGGAGACCCATTACTTC.

A word on this clonotype: This may be a read error: a much more frequent sequence differs by one nucleotide. The rearrangement links TRBV5-1 to TRBJ2-5; D ambiguous. CDR1 is SGHRS, CDR2 YFSETQ, per germline. The CDR3 sequence is 15 residues long. The CDR3 is CASSFSIGNQEAQYF. The CDR3 region has the DNA TGCGCCAGCAGCTTTTCGATAGGGAACCAAGAGGCCCAGTACTTC.

A word on this clonotype: A clone one base away is much larger, so this may be a read error. The genes are TRBV7-9 and TRBJ2-3, with TRBD2 matching 9 bases. There are 15 residues in the CDR3. Germline V gene sequence: CDR1 SEHNR, CDR2 FQNEAQ (reference sequence). V lost 2 bases and J lost 5; bases outside the gene matches: 5. The CDR3 bases are TGTGCCAGCAGCTTATTAGCGGGGGTGGGAGATACGCAGTATTTT. Amino acids: CASSLLAGVGDTQYF.

In regard to this clonotype: Since a much larger clone is just one base distant, this may be a read error. This CDR3 is CSARGLSSPTGYEQYF. CDR3 coding DNA: TGCAGTGCTAGAGGTCTCAGTTCGCCCACAGGGTACGAGCAGTACTTC. V gene TRBV20-1 combines with J gene TRBJ2-7; a possible D gene is TRBD1 (6 bases). V lost 1 base and J lost 4, with 20 bases in between. The CDR3 runs 16 residues. Germline CDR1 is DFQATT and CDR2 is SNEGSKA (reference sequence).